The 8 T cell receptor beta chains reported below all come from one sample, sequenced in a study of blood T cells in healthy people across ages. PCR was performed a second time for roughly 7 to 12 cycles using a sample-barcoded 5' primer and a J-beta primer mix. Using its own MiXCR run on the 5' RACE reads, TCRdb lists one record per CDR3 protein. The sample gives hundreds of thousands of distinct CDR3 sequences, approximately 55% of which show up once; under 50% is in the top ten. The source material was blood. The receptors were sampled from a man at least 80 years old in good health.

This chain links TRBV28 with TRBJ2-7, with 8 positions matching TRBD2. The J call may not be correct, given that the DNA end is closer to TRBJ2-5. Germline CDR1 reads MDHEN; CDR2 reads SYDVKM. This CDR3 has 14 residues. The CDR3 coding sequence is TGTGCCAGTCTGAGCGGGAGCCCATGGGAGACCCAGTACTTC. It yields the protein CASLSGSPWETQYF.

The sample holds a few counts of this clonotype. J is TRBJ2-1 and V is TRBV3-1, with 7 nucleotides matching TRBD2. The J segment lost 9 bases and the V segment lost 1 base, leaving 15 bases of the junction unmatched. Germline V gives CDR1 LGHDT, CDR2 YNNKEL (reference sequence). This CDR3 comprises 17 residues. The CDR3 reads CASSQGGVLAAAGEQFF. DNA of the CDR3: TGTGCCAGCAGCCAAGGAGGGGTTCTAGCGGCAGCGGGTGAGCAGTTCTTC.

The rearrangement uses TRBV9 and TRBJ2-6; D unresolved. With 3 bases removed from V and 0 bases from J, the gap between germline ends came to 7 bases. This CDR3 is built from 15 residues. Germline-derived CDR1 and CDR2 are SGDLS and YYNGEE. CDR3 bases: TGTGCCAGCAGCGGAGTGGGCTCTGGGGCCAACGTCCTGACTTTC. Its protein is CASSGVGSGANVLTF.

This chain connects TRBV5-1 to TRBJ2-7; 7 nucleotides line up with TRBD2. With V trimmed by 1 base and J by 1 base, 8 bases remained unmatched. Germline CDR1 is SGHRS and CDR2 is YFSETQ. CDR3 length: 16 residues. The CDR3 DNA reads TGCGCCAGCAGCTTGTCGGGGGGACGGCCATCCTACGAGCAGTACTTC. Protein: CASSLSGGRPSYEQYF.

The J gene is TRBJ2-7, the V gene TRBV4-2, with D unresolved. Germline V lookup: CDR1 LGHNA, CDR2 YNFKEQ. V dropped 4 bases and J dropped 7 bases, with 14 bases sitting between them. The CDR3 runs 13 residues. The CDR3: CASSPQASGEQYF. CDR3 DNA sequence: TGTGCCAGCAGCCCCCAGGCATCCGGTGAGCAGTACTTC.

CDR3 residues: CASSPVAGGYEQYF. CDR3 DNA: TGTGCCAGCAGCCCCGTGGCCGGGGGGTACGAGCAGTACTTC. V and J are TRBV7-2 and TRBJ2-7; the match to TRBD2 covers 7 bases. Germline assignment: CDR1 SGHTA and CDR2 FQGNSA. The CDR3 extends over 14 amino acids. V trimming: 5 bases; J trimming: 4 bases; junction bases outside the gene matches: 8. The full variable domain, its missing parts supplied by reference TRBV7-2 and TRBJ2-7, is GAGVSQSPSNKVTEKGKDVELRCDPISGHTALYWYRQSLGQGLEFLIYFQGNSAPDKSGLPSDRFSAERTGGSVSTLTIQRTQQEDSAVYLCASSPVAGGYEQYFGPGTRLTVT.

The chain links TRBV18 to TRBJ1-1, with TRBD1 as a possible D gene (5 bases). This CDR3 comprises 14 residues. CDR1 and CDR2 from the germline V gene are KGHSH and LQKENI. Trimming stripped 3 bases from V and 1 base from J, with 9 bases between. The CDR3 DNA follows: TGTGCCAGCTCACCTTACAGGTCGAACACTGAAGCTTTCTTT. The encoded protein is CASSPYRSNTEAFF.

The chain carries TRBV7-9 and TRBJ2-3; 11 bases agree with TRBD2. Losses at the gene ends were 4 bases for V and 14 bases for J; bases not matched to a gene: 20. The germline V gene encodes CDR1 SEHNR and CDR2 FQNEAQ (reference sequence). CDR3 length equals 17 residues. CDR3: CASSSHSGRGIYRYAYF. CDR3 nucleotide sequence: TGTGCCAGCAGCTCCCATAGCGGGAGGGGGATTTACAGATACGCGTATTTT.